This T cell receptor beta chain was identified in a study of human T cells and chemical hapten exposure. Study results and limitations: There were significantly more large CDR3 similarity clusters among expanded TCRs than among controls.

Germline CDR1 and CDR2: WSHSY and SAAADI. Trimming took 2 bases from V and 4 from J, leaving 14 bases between them. The CDR3 has 15 amino acids. Individual cDNA molecules in this library carried unique molecular identifiers. One entry per CDR3 protein results from TCRdb running MiXCR on the RACE reads. Among more than 80,000 distinct CDR3 sequences listed, 10% to 11% were seen once. Time point indicated: patch test 3, about 24 weeks after DPC sensitization. As for treatment: therapeutic diphenylcyclopropenone sensitization with weekly scalp DPC. Patients had alopecia, were aged 18 to 70, and were not pregnant. This clonotype has a count of ten or more. What it recognizes is unknown.

Sequencing was performed on whole blood, taken in connection with sensitization to the hapten diphenylcyclopropenone (DPC). The source of this sequence is a woman between 45 and 65 years old with alopecia areata. Some clones in this sample may be carry-over from other donors' samples. The V gene is TRBV10-2, the J gene TRBJ1-1; no reliable D call. The CDR3 protein is CASSEEVSVGTEAFF. CDR3 DNA sequence: TGCGCCAGCAGTGAGGAGGTTAGCGTGGGCACTGAAGCTTTCTTT.